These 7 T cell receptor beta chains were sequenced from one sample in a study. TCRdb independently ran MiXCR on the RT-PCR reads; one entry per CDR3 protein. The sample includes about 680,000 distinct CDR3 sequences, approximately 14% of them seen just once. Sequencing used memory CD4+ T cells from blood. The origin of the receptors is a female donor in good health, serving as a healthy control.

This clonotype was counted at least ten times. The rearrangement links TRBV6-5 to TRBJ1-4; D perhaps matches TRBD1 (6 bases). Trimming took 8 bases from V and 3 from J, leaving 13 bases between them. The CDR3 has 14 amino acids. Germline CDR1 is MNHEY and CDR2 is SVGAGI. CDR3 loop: CASGGGRANEKLFF. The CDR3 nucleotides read TGTGCCAGCGGCGGGGGCCGCGCTAATGAAAAACTGTTTTTT.

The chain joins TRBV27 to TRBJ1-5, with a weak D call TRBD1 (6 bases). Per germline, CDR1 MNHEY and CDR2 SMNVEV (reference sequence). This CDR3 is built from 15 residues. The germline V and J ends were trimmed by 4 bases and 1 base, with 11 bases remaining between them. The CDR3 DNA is TGTGCCAGCAGTTCATGGACAGTAAGCAATCAGCCCCAGCATTTT. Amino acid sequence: CASSSWTVSNQPQHF.

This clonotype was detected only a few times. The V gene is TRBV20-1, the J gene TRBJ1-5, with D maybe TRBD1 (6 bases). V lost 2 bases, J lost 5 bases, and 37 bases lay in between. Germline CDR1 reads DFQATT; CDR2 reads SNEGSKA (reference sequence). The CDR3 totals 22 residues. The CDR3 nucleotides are TGCAGTGCTAGATTCCCCCCCGGGATTGCGACAGGACCGCGACCTACTTATCAGCCCCAGCATTTT. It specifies CSARFPPGIATGPRPTYQPQHF.

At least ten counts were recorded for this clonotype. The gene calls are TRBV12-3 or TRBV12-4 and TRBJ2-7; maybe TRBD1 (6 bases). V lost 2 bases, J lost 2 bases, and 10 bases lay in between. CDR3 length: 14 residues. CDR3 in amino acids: CASSLSDRTYEQYF. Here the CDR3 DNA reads TGTGCCAGCAGTTTATCGGACAGAACCTACGAGCAGTACTTC.

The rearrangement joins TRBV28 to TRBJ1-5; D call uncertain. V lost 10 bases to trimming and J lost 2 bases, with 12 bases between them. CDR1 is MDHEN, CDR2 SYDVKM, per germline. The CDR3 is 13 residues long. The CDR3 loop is CATKISGNQPQHF. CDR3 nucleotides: TGTGCCACTAAAATTAGTGGCAATCAGCCCCAGCATTTT.

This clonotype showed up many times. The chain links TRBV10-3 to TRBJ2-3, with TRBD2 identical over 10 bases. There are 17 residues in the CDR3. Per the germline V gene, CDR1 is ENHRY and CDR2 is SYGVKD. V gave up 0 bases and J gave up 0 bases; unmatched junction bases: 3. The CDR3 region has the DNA TGTGCCATCAGTGAGTCGAAAGCGGGAGGGAGCACAGATACGCAGTATTTT. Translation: CAISESKAGGSTDTQYF.

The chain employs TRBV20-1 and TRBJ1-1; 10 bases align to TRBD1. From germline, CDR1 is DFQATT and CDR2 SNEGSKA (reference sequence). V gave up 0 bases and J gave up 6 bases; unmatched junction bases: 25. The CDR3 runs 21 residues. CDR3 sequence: CSARDAAKDRFTGDRGPEAFF. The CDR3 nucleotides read TGCAGTGCTAGAGACGCCGCAAAGGACAGGTTTACCGGGGACAGGGGCCCTGAAGCTTTCTTT.